This T cell receptor beta chain was sequenced for a study of cytomegalovirus exposure and HLA in healthy donors. Study background: Unique TCR beta sequences numbering 117 million came from 190 million or so T cells in an earlier analysis. Genotyping of some 390 donors showed that roughly 80% belonged to the Caucasian-associated ancestry cluster.

The PCR ran on 60 Vbeta and 13 Jbeta primers. TCRdb keeps only in-frame clones here, not all; method: immunoSEQ multiplex PCR. Found here are over 150,000 clones, about 71% of them singletons; the top ten hold roughly 1.4%. V lost 0 bases, J lost 4 bases, and 10 bases lay in between. CDR1 and CDR2 (germline): MGHRA, YSYEKL. This CDR3 is 14 amino acids long. This clone has only a few counts. The antigen remains undetermined. Overall study results and limits: Researchers counted around 160 TCR beta chains as cytomegalovirus-associated. It was reported that TCR beta sequences correctly inferred the HLA-A and HLA-B alleles for most subjects.

This receptor was obtained from a man aged 50 to 59 in good health and CMV-seronegative. The chain couples TRBV4-1 to TRBJ2-7; no definite D call. The sample comprised PBMCs. CDR3 nucleotides: TGCGCCAGCAGCCAAGAGATGGCTGCTTACGAGCAGTACTTC. It translates to CASSQEMAAYEQYF.